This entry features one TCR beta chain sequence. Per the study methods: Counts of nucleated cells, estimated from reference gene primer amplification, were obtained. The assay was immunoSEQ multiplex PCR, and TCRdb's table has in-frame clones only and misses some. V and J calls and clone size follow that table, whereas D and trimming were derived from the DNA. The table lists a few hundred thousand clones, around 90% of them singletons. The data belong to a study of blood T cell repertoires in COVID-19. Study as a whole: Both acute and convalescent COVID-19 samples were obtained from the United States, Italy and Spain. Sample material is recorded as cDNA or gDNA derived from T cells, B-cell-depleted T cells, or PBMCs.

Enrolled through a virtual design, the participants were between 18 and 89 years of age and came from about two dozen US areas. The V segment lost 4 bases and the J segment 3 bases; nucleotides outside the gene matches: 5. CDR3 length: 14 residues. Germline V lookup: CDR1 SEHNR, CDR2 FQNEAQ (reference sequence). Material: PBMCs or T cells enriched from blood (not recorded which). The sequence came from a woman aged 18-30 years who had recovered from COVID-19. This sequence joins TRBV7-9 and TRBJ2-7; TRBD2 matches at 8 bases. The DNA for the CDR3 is TGTGCCAGCAGCTCCGGACTAGCTAACTACGAGCAGTACTTC. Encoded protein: CASSSGLANYEQYF.